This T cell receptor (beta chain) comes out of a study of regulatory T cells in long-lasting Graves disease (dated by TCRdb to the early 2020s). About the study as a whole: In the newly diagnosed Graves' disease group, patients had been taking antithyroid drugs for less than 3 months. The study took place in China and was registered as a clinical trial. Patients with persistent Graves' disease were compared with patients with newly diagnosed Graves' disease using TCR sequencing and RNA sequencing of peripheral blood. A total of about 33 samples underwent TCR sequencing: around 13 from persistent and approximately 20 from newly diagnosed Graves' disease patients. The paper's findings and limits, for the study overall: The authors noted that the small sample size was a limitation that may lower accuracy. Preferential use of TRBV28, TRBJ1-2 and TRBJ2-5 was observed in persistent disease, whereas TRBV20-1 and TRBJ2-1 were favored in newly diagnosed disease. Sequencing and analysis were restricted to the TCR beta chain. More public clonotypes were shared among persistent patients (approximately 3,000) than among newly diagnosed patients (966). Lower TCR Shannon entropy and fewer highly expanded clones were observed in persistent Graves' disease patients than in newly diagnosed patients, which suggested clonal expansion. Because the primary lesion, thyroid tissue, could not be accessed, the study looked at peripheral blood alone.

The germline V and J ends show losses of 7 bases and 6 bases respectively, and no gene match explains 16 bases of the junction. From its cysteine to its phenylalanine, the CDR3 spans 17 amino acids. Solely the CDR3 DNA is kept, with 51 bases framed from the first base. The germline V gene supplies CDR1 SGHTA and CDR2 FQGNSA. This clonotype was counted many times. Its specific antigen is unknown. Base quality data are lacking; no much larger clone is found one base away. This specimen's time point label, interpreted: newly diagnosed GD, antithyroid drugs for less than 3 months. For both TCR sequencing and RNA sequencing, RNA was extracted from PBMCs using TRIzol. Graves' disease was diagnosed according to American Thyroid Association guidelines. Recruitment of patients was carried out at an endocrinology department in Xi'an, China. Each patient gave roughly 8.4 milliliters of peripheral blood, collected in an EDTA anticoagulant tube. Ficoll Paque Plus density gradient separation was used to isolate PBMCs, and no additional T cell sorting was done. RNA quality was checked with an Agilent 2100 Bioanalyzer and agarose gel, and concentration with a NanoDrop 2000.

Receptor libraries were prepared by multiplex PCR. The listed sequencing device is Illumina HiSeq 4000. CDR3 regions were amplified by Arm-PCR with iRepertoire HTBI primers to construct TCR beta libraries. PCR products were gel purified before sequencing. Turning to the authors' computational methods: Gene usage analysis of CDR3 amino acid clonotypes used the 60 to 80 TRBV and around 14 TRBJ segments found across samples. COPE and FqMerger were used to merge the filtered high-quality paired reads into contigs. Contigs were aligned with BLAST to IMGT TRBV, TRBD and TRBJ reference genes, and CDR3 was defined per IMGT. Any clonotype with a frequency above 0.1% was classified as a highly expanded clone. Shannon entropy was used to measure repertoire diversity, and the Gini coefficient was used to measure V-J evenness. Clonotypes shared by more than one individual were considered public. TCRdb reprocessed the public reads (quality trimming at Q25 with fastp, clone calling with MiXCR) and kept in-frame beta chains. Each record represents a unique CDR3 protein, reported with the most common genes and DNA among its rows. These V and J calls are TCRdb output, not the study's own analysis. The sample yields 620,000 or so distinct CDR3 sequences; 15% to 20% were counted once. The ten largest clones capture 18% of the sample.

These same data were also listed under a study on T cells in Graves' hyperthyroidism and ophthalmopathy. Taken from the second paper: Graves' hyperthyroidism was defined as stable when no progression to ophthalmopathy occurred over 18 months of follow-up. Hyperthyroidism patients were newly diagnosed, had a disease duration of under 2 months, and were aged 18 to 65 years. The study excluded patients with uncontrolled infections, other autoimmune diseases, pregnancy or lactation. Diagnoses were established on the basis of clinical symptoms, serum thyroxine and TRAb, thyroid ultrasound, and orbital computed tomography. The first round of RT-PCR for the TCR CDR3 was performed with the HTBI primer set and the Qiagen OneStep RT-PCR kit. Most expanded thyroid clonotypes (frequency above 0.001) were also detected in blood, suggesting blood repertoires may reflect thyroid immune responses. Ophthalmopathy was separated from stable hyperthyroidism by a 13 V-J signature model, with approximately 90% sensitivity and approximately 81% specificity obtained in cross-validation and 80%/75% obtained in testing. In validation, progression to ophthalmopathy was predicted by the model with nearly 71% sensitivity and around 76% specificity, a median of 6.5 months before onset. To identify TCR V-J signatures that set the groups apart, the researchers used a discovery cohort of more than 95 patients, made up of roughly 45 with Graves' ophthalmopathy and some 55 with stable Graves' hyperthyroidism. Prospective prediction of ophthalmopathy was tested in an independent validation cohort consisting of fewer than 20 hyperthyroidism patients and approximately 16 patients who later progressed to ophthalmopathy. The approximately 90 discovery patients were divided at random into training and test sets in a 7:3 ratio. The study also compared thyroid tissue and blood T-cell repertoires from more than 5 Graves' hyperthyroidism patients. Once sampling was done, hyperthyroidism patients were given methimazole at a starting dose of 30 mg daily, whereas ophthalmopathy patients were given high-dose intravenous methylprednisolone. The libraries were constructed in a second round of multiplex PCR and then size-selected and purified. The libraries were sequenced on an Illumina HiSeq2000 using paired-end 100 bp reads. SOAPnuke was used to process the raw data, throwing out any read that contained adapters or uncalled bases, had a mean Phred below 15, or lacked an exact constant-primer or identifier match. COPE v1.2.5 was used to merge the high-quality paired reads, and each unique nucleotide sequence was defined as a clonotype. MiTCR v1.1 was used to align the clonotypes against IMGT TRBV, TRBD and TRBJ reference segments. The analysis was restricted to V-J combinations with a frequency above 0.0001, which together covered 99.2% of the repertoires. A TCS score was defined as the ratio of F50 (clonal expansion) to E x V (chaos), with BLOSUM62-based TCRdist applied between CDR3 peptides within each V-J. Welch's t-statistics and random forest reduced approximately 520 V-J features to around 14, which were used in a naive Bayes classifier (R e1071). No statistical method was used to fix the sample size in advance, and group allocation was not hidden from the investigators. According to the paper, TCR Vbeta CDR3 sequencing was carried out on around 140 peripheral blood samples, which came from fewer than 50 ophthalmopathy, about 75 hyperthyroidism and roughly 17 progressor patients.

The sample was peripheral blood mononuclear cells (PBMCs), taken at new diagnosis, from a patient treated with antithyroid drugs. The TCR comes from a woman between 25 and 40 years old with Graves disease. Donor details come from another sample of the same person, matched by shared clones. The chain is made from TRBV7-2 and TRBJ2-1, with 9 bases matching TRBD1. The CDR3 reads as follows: CASKVGPRWGQGNEQFF. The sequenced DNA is TGTGCCAGCAAAGTTGGTCCCCGTTGGGGACAGGGCAATGAGCAGTTCTTC. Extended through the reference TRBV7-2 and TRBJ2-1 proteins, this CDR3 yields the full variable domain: GAGVSQSPSNKVTEKGKDVELRCDPISGHTALYWYRQSLGQGLEFLIYFQGNSAPDKSGLPSDRFSAERTGGSVSTLTIQRTQQEDSAVYLCASKVGPRWGQGNEQFFGPGTRLTVL.